Listed below are T cell receptor beta chains from one sample, sequenced in a study of blood T cell repertoires in COVID-19. Profiled with immunoSEQ multiplex PCR; TCRdb holds only in-frame clones, not every one. This table has 150,000 or so clones, 80% to 90% appearing once. Material: peripheral blood. The receptors here all came from a man aged 35 to 55 who had recovered from COVID-19. Each CDR3 is given with its conserved first and last residue. The order of the fields is V gene, CDR3 protein.

>TRBV4-1
CASSQVGRVYEQYF
>TRBV9
CASSVEWRGGRETQYF
>TRBV28
CASSLMPDRAGELFF
>TRBV19
CASSSHRETYNEQFF
>TRBV12-3/TRBV12-4
CASSPRSRTIYF
>TRBV7-2
CATRASSGTDTQYF
>TRBV7-2
CASSLTGREETQYF
>TRBV7-9
CASSLSINEQFF
>TRBV4-2
CASSQEMTGQGAYGYTF
>TRBV18
CASSPLDRGKLDEQYF
>TRBV7-3
CASSLGAGGEQFF
>TRBV6-2/TRBV6-3
CASSYEGAGANVLTF
>TRBV18
CASSPGLAGVSEQFF